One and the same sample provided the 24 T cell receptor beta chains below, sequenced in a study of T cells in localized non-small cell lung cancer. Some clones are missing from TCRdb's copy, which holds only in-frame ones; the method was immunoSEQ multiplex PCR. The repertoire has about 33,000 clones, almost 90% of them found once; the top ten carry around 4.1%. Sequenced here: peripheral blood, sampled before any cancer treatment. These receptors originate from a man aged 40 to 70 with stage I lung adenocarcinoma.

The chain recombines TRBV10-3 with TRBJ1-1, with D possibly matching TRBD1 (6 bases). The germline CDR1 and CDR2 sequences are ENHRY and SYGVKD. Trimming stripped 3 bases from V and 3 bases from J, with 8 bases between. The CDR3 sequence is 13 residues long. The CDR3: CAISEGGDTEAFF. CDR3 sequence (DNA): TGTGCCATCAGTGAAGGGGGAGACACTGAAGCTTTCTTT.

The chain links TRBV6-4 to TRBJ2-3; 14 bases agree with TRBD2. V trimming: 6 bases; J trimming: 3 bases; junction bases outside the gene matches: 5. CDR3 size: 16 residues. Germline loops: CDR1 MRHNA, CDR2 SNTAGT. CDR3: CASSLGTSGGTDTQYF. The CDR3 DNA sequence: TGTGCCAGCAGCCTGGGGACTAGCGGGGGAACAGATACGCAGTATTTT.

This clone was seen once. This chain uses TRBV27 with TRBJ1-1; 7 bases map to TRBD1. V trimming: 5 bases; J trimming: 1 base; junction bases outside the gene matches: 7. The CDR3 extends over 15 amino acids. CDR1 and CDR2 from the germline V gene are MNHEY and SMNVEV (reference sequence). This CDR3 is CASSINRGGNTEAFF. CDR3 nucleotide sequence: TGTGCCAGCAGTATAAACAGGGGTGGGAACACTGAAGCTTTCTTT.

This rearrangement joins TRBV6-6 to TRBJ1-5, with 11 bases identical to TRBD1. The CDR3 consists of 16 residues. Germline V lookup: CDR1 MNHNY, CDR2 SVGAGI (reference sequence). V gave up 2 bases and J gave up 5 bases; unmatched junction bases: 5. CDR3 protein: CASSYRTGGVYQPQHF. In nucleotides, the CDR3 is TGTGCCAGCAGTTACCGGACAGGGGGCGTCTATCAGCCCCAGCATTTT.

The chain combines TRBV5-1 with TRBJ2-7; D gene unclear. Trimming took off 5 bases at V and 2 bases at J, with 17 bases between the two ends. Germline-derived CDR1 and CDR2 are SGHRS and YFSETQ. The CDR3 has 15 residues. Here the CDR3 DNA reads TGCGCCAGCAGTTTTGACACCCCGCCTACCTACGAGCAGTACTTC. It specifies CASSFDTPPTYEQYF.

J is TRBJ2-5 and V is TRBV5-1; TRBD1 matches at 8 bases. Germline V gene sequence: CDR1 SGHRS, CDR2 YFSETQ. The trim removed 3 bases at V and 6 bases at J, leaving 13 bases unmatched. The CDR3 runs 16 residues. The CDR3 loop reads CASSSVSGGLKKTQYF. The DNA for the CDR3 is TGCGCCAGCAGCTCGGTGTCAGGGGGCCTCAAGAAGACCCAGTACTTC.

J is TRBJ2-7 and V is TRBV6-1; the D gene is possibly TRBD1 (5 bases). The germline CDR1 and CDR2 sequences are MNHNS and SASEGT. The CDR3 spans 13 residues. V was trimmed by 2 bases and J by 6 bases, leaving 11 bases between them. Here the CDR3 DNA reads TGTGCCAGCAGTGAAACGCGACAGACCGAGCAGTACTTC. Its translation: CASSETRQTEQYF.

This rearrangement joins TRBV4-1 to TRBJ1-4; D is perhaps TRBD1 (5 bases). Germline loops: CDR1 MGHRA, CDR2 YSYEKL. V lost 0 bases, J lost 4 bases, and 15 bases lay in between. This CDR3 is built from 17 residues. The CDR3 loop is CASSQDLEGWGNEKLFF. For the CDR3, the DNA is TGCGCCAGCAGCCAAGACTTGGAGGGGTGGGGTAATGAAAAACTGTTTTTT.

CDR3 coding DNA: TGTGCCAGCAGCTTGATGGCGGGGAATCGATACGTTCAGCCCCAGCATTTT. It yields the protein CASSLMAGNRYVQPQHF. The chain recombines TRBV5-8 with TRBJ1-5, with no clear D. The CDR3 is made up of 17 amino acids. Germline values: CDR1 SGHTS, CDR2 YDEGEE. V was pared by 1 base and J by 6 bases, with 20 bases between. Variable domain in full (rest from reference TRBV5-8 and TRBJ1-5): EAGVTQSPTHLIKTRGQQATLRCSPISGHTSVYWYQQALGLGLQFLLWYDEGEERNRGNFPPRFSGRQFPNYSSELNVNALELEDSALYLCASSLMAGNRYVQPQHFGDGTRLSIL.

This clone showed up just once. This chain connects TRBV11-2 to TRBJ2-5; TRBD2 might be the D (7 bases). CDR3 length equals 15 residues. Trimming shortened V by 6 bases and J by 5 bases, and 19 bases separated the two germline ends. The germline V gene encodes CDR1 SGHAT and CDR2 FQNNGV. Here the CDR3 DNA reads TGTGCCAGCAGTCCCTTAGGGGGGGGCCACGAGACCCAGTACTTC. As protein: CASSPLGGGHETQYF. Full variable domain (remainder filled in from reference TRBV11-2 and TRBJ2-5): EAGVAQSPRYKIIEKRQSVAFWCNPISGHATLYWYQQILGQGPKLLIQFQNNGVVDDSQLPKDRFSAERLKGVDSTLKIQPAKLEDSAVYLCASSPLGGGHETQYFGPGTRLLVL.

The CDR3 region has the DNA TGTGCCAGCAGCTCCGGGACTACCTACGAGCAGTACTTC. Translated: CASSSGTTYEQYF. This chain links TRBV9 with TRBJ2-7, with 7 positions matching TRBD2. Trimming at V came to 4 bases and at J to 2 bases, leaving 3 bases not matched to a gene. The CDR3 is 13 residues long. Germline V gene lookup returns CDR1 SGDLS and CDR2 YYNGEE.

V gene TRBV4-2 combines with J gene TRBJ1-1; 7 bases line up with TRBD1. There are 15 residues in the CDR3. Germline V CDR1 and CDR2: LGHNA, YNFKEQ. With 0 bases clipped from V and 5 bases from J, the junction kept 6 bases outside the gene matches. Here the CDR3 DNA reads TGTGCCAGCAGCCAAGATCGAGGGGGCGAGACTGAAGCTTTCTTT. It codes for CASSQDRGGETEAFF.

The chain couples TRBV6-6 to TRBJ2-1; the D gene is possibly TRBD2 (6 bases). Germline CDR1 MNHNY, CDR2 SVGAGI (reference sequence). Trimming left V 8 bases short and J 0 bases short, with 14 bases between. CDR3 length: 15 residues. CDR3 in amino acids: CASHRDSSSYNEQFF. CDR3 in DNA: TGTGCCAGCCACCGGGACTCGAGCTCCTACAATGAGCAGTTCTTC.

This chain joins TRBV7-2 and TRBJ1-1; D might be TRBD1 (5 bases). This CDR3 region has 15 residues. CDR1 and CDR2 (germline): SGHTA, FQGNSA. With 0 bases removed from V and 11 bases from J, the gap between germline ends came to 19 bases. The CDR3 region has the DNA TGTGCCAGCAGCTTAGCGCCTGGGGCAGGGAACGTGGCTTTCTTT. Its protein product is CASSLAPGAGNVAFF.

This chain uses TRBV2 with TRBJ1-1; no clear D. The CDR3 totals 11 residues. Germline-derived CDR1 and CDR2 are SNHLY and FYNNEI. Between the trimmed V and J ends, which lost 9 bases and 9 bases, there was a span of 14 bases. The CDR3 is CARSWQAKAFF. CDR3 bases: TGTGCCAGGAGTTGGCAGGCTAAAGCTTTCTTT.

The CDR3 DNA follows: TGTGCCAGCAGGGTCGCAGATACGCAGTATTTT. It codes for CASRVADTQYF. The chain recombines TRBV5-6 with TRBJ2-3; D gene unclear. Trimming stripped 5 bases from V and 4 bases from J, with 5 bases between. There are 11 residues in the CDR3. The germline V gene has CDR1 SGHDT and CDR2 YYEEEE.

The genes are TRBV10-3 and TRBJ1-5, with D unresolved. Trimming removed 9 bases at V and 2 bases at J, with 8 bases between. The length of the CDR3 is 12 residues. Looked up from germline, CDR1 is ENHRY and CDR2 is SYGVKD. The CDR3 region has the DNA TGTGCCATACGCCAGGGCAATCAGCCCCAGCATTTT. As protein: CAIRQGNQPQHF.

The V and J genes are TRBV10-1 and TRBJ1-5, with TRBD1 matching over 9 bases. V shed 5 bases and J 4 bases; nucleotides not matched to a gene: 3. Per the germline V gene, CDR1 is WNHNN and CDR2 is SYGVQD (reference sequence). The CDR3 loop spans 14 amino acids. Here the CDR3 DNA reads TGCGCCAGCAGTCCCGGGACAGGGAATCAGCCCCAGCATTTT. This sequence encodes CASSPGTGNQPQHF.

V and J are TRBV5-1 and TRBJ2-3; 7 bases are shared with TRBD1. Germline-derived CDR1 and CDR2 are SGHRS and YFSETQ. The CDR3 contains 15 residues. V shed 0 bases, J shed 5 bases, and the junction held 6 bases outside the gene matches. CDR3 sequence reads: CASSLDRGAIDTQYF. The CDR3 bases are TGCGCCAGCAGCTTGGACAGGGGCGCTATAGATACGCAGTATTTT.

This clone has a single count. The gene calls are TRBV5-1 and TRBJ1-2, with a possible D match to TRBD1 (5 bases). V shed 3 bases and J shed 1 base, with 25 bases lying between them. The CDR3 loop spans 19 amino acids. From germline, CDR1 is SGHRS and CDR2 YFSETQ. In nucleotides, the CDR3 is TGCGCCAGCAGCTCGCCCCGGATGGGGGGTGACGAAGGTAACTATGGCTACACCTTC. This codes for CASSSPRMGGDEGNYGYTF.

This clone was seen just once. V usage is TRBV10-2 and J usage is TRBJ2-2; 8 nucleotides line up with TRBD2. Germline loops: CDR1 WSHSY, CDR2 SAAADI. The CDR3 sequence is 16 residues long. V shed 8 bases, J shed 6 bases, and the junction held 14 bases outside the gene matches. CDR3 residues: CASYLGGIAGSGELFF. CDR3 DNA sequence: TGCGCCAGCTACTTAGGGGGGATAGCGGGGTCCGGGGAGCTGTTTTTT.

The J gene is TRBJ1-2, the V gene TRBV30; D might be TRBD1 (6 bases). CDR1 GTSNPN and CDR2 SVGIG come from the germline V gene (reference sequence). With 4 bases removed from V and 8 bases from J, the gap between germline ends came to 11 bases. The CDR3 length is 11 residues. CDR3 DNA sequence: TGTGCCTGGATAGGGGGGCGCGGCTACACCTTC. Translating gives CAWIGGRGYTF.

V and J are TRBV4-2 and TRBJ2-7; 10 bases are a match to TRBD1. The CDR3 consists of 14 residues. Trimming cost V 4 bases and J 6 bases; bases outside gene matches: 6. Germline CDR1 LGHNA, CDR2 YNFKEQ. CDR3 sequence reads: CASSPRDRGREQYF. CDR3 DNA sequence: TGTGCCAGCAGCCCCCGGGACAGGGGCCGCGAGCAGTACTTC.

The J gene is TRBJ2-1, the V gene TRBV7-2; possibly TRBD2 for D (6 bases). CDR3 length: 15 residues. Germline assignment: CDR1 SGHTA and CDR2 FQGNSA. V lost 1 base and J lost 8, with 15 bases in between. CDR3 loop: CASSLGAGTGDEQFF. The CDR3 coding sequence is TGTGCCAGCAGCTTAGGAGCAGGGACTGGGGATGAGCAGTTCTTC.